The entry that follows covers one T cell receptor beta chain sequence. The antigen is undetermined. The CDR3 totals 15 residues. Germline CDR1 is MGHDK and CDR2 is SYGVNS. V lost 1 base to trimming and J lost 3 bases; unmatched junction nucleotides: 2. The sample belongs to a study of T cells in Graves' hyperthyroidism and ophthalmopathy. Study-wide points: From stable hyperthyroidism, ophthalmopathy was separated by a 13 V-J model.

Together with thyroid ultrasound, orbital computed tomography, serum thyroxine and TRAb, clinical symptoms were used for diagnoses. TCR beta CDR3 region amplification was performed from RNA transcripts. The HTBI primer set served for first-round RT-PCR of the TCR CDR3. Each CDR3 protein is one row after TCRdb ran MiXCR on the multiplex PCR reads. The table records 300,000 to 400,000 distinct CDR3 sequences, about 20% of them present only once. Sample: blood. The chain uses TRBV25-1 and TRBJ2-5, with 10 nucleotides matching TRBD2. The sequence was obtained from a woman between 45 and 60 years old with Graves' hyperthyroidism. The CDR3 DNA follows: TGTGCCAGCAGTGAATCAGGACTAGCGGAAGAGACCCAGTACTTC. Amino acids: CASSESGLAEETQYF.